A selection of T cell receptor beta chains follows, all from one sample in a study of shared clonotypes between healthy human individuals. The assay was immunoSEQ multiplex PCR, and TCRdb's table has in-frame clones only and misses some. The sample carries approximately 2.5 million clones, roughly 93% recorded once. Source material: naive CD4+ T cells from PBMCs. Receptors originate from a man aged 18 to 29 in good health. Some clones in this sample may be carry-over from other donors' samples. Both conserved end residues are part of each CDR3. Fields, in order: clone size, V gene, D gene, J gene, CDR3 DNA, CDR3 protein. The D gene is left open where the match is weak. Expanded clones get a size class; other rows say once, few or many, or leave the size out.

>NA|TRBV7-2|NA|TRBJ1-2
TGTGCCAGCAGCTTAGGGGGGACATACTATGGCTACACCTTC
CASSLGGTYYGYTF
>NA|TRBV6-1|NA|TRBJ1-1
TGTGCCAGCAGTGAAATAGGACTAGTAGCTTTCTTT
CASSEIGLVAFF
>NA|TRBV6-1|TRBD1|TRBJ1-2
TGTGCCAGCAGAGACAGGGTTGTCGGCTATGGCTACACCTTC
CASRDRVVGYGYTF
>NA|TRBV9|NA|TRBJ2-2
TGTGCCAGCAGCGTACTCGGGAGTGTCACCGGGGAGCTGTTTTTT
CASSVLGSVTGELFF
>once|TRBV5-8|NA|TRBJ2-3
TGTGCCAGCAGCACCCACACAGATACGCAGTATTTT
CASSTHTDTQYF
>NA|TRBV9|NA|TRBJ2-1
TGTGCCAGCAGCGTTAGGGGGAGGCGGATCAATGAGCAGTTCTTC
CASSVRGRRINEQFF
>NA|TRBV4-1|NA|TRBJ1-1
TGCGCCAGCAGCCGCGGGGCCGGCACTGAAGCTTTCTTT
CASSRGAGTEAFF
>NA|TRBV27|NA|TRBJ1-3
TGTGCCAGCAGCTGGACGGGGAACTCTGGAAACACCATATATTTT
CASSWTGNSGNTIYF
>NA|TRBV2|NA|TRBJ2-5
TGTGCCAGCAGTGATGCAAGTGGGACCCAGTACTTC
CASSDASGTQYF
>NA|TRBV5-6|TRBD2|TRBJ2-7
TGTGCCAGCAGCTTTTTGACTAGCGGCGCCGAGCAGTACTTC
CASSFLTSGAEQYF
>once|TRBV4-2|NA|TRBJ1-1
TGTGCCAGCAGCCAACCAAAGGGATTCGCTGAAGCTTTCTTT
CASSQPKGFAEAFF
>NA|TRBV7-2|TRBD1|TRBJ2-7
TGTGCCAGCAGCTTCCGGACAGGGGAAGCCTACGAGCAGTACTTC
CASSFRTGEAYEQYF
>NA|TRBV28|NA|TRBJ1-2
TGTGCCAGCAGCTCAAAAAACTACACCTTC
CASSSKNYTF
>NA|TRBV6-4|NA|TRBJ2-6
TGTGCCAGCAGTGCCACAGGGCCCGGGGCCAACGTCCTGACTTTC
CASSATGPGANVLTF
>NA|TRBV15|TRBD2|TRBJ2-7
TGTGCCACCAGCGCCGGGAGGGATGGGATCTACGAGCAGTACTTC
CATSAGRDGIYEQYF
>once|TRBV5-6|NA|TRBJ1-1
TGTGCCAGCAGCTTGGATCGTAACACTGAAGCTTTCTTT
CASSLDRNTEAFF
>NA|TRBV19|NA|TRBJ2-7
TGTGCCAGTAGTATAGACACCAGAAGCTCCTACGAGCAGTACTTC
CASSIDTRSSYEQYF